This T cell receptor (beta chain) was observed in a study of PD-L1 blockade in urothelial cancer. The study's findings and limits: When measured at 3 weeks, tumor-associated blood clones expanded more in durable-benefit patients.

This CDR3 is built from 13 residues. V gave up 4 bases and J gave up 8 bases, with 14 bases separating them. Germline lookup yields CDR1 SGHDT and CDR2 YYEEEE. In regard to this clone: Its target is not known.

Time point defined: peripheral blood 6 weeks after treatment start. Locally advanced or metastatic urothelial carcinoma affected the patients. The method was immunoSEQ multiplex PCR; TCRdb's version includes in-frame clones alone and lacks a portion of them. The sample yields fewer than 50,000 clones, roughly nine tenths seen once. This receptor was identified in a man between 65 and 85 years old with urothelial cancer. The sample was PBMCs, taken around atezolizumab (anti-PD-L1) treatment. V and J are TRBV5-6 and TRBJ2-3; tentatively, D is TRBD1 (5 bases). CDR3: CASSLDSRGTQYF. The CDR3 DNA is TGTGCCAGCAGCCTCGACAGTCGTGGTACGCAGTATTTT. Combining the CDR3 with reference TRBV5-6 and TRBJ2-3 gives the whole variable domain DAGVTQSPTHLIKTRGQQVTLRCSPKSGHDTVSWYQQALGQGPQFIFQYYEEEERQRGNFPDRFSGHQFPNYSSELNVNALLLGDSALYLCASSLDSRGTQYFGPGTRLTVL.